These T cell receptor beta chains were read from a single sample in a study of blood T cell repertoires in COVID-19. Clones were read by immunoSEQ multiplex PCR, and TCRdb kept only the in-frame ones, dropping some. The sample records around 140,000 clones, approximately 87% being singletons. The sample was peripheral blood. The receptors were gathered from a man between 65 and 80 years old with active COVID-19. The CDR3 runs from the conserved cysteine through the conserved F or W. The order of the fields is V gene, clone size, D gene, J gene, CDR3 DNA, CDR3 protein. The D gene is left open where the match is weak. Rows may omit the clone size; those that give it use once, few, many or a size class.

v_call: TRBV28; clone_size: -; d_call: -; j_call: TRBJ2-5; cdr3_nt: TGTGCCAGCAGTTTCTGGGGAGACCAAGAGACCCAGTACTTC; cdr3_aa: CASSFWGDQETQYF
v_call: TRBV6-6; clone_size: -; d_call: TRBD2; j_call: TRBJ2-5; cdr3_nt: TGTGCCAGCAGTCGAGGGAAGGCGGGAGAAGAGACCCAGTACTTC; cdr3_aa: CASSRGKAGEETQYF
v_call: TRBV7-2; clone_size: -; d_call: -; j_call: TRBJ2-1; cdr3_nt: TGTGCCAGCAGCTTAGGCGGGATCTCCTACAATGAGCAGTTCTTC; cdr3_aa: CASSLGGISYNEQFF
v_call: TRBV7-9; clone_size: -; d_call: TRBD2; j_call: TRBJ2-1; cdr3_nt: TGTGCCAGCAGCCCCGCCGGGCTAGCGGGCTTCAATGAGCAGTTCTTC; cdr3_aa: CASSPAGLAGFNEQFF
v_call: TRBV11-1; clone_size: few; d_call: -; j_call: TRBJ2-7; cdr3_nt: TGTGCCAGCAGCCCCCGGAGCTACGAGCAGTACTTC; cdr3_aa: CASSPRSYEQYF
v_call: TRBV27; clone_size: -; d_call: TRBD2; j_call: TRBJ2-3; cdr3_nt: TGTGCCAGCAGTTTATCGATACCTAGCGGGAGCACAGATACGCAGTATTTT; cdr3_aa: CASSLSIPSGSTDTQYF
v_call: TRBV27; clone_size: -; d_call: -; j_call: TRBJ1-6; cdr3_nt: TGTGCCAGCAAGCCCCAGCGGGGCGGGGCCAATTCACCCCTCCACTTT; cdr3_aa: CASKPQRGGANSPLHF
v_call: TRBV6-4; clone_size: once; d_call: TRBD2; j_call: TRBJ2-3; cdr3_nt: TGTGCCAGCAGCTTGGGACTAGCGGGAGATACGCAGTATTTT; cdr3_aa: CASSLGLAGDTQYF
v_call: TRBV6-4; clone_size: -; d_call: TRBD1; j_call: TRBJ2-3; cdr3_nt: TGTGCCAGCAGTGAGGGGACAGGGGGACCAGATACGCAGTATTTT; cdr3_aa: CASSEGTGGPDTQYF
v_call: TRBV28; clone_size: -; d_call: TRBD2; j_call: TRBJ2-7; cdr3_nt: TGTGCCAGCACCCATTCCGGGACTAGCGGCCCCGACGAGCAGTACTTC; cdr3_aa: CASTHSGTSGPDEQYF
v_call: TRBV25-1; clone_size: -; d_call: -; j_call: TRBJ2-7; cdr3_nt: TGTGCCAGCAGCCCCCTCAGGGACACCTACGAGCAGTACTTC; cdr3_aa: CASSPLRDTYEQYF
v_call: TRBV7-2; clone_size: few; d_call: -; j_call: TRBJ1-5; cdr3_nt: TGTGCCAGCAGCTTAACCAGGGGAAGGAATCAGCCCCAGCATTTT; cdr3_aa: CASSLTRGRNQPQHF
v_call: TRBV12-3/TRBV12-4; clone_size: -; d_call: TRBD2; j_call: TRBJ2-1; cdr3_nt: TGTGCCAGCAGTCCCGGGGGGGATGAGCAGTTCTTC; cdr3_aa: CASSPGGDEQFF
v_call: TRBV7-3; clone_size: -; d_call: -; j_call: TRBJ2-6; cdr3_nt: TGTGCCAGCAGCCCCACAGGGTTAGGGGCCAACGTCCTGACTTTC; cdr3_aa: CASSPTGLGANVLTF
v_call: TRBV7-8; clone_size: -; d_call: -; j_call: TRBJ2-5; cdr3_nt: TGTGCCAGCAGCCCTAGAGGGGCAGGGGTGGCAGAGACCCAGTACTTC; cdr3_aa: CASSPRGAGVAETQYF
v_call: TRBV6-6; clone_size: -; d_call: -; j_call: TRBJ1-5; cdr3_nt: TGTGCCAGCAGTTACGTGACAGGAGAACAGCCCCAGCATTTT; cdr3_aa: CASSYVTGEQPQHF
v_call: TRBV24-1; clone_size: -; d_call: TRBD2; j_call: TRBJ2-1; cdr3_nt: TGTGCCACCAGTGACCGAGGGACTAGCGGCTCCGATGAGCAGTTCTTC; cdr3_aa: CATSDRGTSGSDEQFF
v_call: TRBV4-1; clone_size: -; d_call: TRBD2; j_call: TRBJ2-7; cdr3_nt: TGCGCCAGCAGCCGTGGGACTAGCGGGGTCGGCTACGAGCAGTACTTC; cdr3_aa: CASSRGTSGVGYEQYF
v_call: TRBV6-2/TRBV6-3; clone_size: -; d_call: -; j_call: TRBJ1-3; cdr3_nt: TGTGCCAGCACCCCGGGGGACAACTCTGGAAACACCATATATTTT; cdr3_aa: CASTPGDNSGNTIYF
v_call: TRBV11-2; clone_size: -; d_call: TRBD2; j_call: TRBJ2-2; cdr3_nt: TGTGCCAGCAGCCCCCGACTAGCGGGAGAGGGCGGGGAGCTGTTTTTT; cdr3_aa: CASSPRLAGEGGELFF
v_call: TRBV6-6; clone_size: once; d_call: TRBD1; j_call: TRBJ2-3; cdr3_nt: TGTGCCAGCAGTTTAGGGACAGGAACAGATACGCAGTATTTT; cdr3_aa: CASSLGTGTDTQYF
v_call: TRBV18; clone_size: -; d_call: TRBD1; j_call: TRBJ2-5; cdr3_nt: TGTGCCAGCTCATCACAGGGGGCCACCAGCCAAGAGACCCAGTACTTC; cdr3_aa: CASSSQGATSQETQYF
v_call: TRBV4-1; clone_size: -; d_call: -; j_call: TRBJ1-2; cdr3_nt: TGCGCCAGCAGCCAAGTAGGGGATAATGGCTACACCTTC; cdr3_aa: CASSQVGDNGYTF
v_call: TRBV7-3; clone_size: -; d_call: -; j_call: TRBJ2-2; cdr3_nt: TGTGCCAGCAGCTTATACGGACAGAACACCGGGGAGCTGTTTTTT; cdr3_aa: CASSLYGQNTGELFF